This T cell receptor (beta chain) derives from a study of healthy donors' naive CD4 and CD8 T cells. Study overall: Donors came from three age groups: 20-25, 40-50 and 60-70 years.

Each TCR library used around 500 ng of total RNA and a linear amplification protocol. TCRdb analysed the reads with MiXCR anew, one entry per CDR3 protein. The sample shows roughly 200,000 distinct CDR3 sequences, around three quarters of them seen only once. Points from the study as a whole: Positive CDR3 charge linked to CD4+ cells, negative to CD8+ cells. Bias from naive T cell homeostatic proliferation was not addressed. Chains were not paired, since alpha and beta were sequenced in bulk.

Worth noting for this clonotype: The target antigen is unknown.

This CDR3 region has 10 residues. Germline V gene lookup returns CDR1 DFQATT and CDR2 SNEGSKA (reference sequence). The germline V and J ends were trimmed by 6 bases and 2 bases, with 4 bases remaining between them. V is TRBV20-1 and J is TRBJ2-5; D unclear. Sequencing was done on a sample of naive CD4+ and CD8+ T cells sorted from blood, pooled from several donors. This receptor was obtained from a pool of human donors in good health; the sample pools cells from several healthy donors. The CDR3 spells CSAKQETQYF. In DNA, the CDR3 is TGCAGTGCCAAACAAGAGACCCAGTACTTC.